This record looks at one T cell receptor (beta chain) sequence and its context. Antigen specificity is unknown. The data stem from a study of cytomegalovirus exposure and HLA in healthy donors. V dropped 1 base and J dropped 1 base, with 14 bases sitting between them. Germline V gene sequence: CDR1 SGHNT, CDR2 YYREEE (reference sequence). The CDR3 contains 16 residues. Regarding the study as a whole: Data from an earlier analysis indicated that most TCR beta V segments were productive either about 87% or about 30% of the time.

It was with 60 Vbeta and 13 Jbeta primers that the PCR ran. Profiled with immunoSEQ multiplex PCR; TCRdb holds only in-frame clones, not every one. The sample shows about 220,000 clones, roughly 70% of them seen only once. This clonotype was obtained from a woman in her 30s in good health and CMV-seronegative. The chain is built from TRBV5-4 and TRBJ1-1, with D possibly TRBD1 on 6 matching bases. What was sequenced was PBMCs. CDR3 region: CASSLKRETGNTEAFF. The CDR3 DNA is TGTGCCAGCAGCTTGAAACGTGAGACAGGGAACACTGAAGCTTTCTTT.